This T cell receptor beta chain comes out of a study of Graves' ophthalmopathy and Graves' hyperthyroidism. Study details: Stable hyperthyroidism denotes an absence of ophthalmopathy throughout 18 months of follow-up.

Overall study findings and caveats: The model predicted ophthalmopathy progression with 65% to 71% sensitivity and less than 85% specificity.

Aged 18 to 65, the patients with hyperthyroidism had under 2 months' duration and were newly diagnosed. None of the included patients had other autoimmune diseases, uncontrolled infections, pregnancy or lactation, as these led to exclusion. The CDR3 has 14 residues. V was cut by 3 bases and J by 6 bases, with 11 bases left in between. Germline assignment: CDR1 LNHDA and CDR2 SQIVND (reference sequence). About this clonotype itself: What it binds is unknown.

RNA transcripts yielded amplified TCR beta CDR3 regions. The first round was an RT-PCR with HTBI primers, and the second round was a multiplex PCR. One entry per CDR3 protein results from TCRdb running MiXCR on the multiplex PCR reads. The table records over a million distinct CDR3 sequences, about 35% of them present only once. The chain has TRBV19 and TRBJ2-2; D is tentatively TRBD1 or TRBD2 (5 bases each). The sequenced sample was peripheral blood or thyroid tissue (not recorded which). The clonotype originates from an adult man with Graves' hyperthyroidism. The CDR3 bases are TGTGCCAGTAGTATCGGGGCAGCCTCCGGGGAGCTGTTTTTT. Amino acids: CASSIGAASGELFF.